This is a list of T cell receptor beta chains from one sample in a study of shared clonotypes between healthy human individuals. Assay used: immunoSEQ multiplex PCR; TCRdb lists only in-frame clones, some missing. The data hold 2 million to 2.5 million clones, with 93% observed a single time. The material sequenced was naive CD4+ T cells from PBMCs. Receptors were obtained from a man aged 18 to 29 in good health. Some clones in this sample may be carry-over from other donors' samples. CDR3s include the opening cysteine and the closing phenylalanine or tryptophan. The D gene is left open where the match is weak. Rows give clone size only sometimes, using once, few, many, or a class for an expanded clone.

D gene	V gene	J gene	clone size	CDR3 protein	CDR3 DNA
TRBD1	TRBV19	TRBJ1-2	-	CASGEPGQGRGYTF	TGTGCCAGTGGTGAACCGGGACAGGGGCGCGGCTACACCTTC
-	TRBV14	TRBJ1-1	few	CASSQDELNEAFF	TGTGCCAGCAGCCAAGATGAGCTAAATGAAGCTTTCTTT
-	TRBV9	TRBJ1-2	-	CASSPSGTLYGYTF	TGTGCCAGCAGCCCTTCCGGGACCCTCTATGGCTACACCTTC
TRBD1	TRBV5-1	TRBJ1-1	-	CASSLGGQLNTEAFF	TGCGCCAGCAGCTTGGGGGGACAGCTGAACACTGAAGCTTTCTTT
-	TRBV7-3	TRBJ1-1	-	CASSLMGGRSEAFF	TGTGCCAGCAGCTTAATGGGGGGCCGCTCTGAAGCTTTCTTT
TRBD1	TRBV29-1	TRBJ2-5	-	CSVETGLETQYF	TGCAGCGTTGAGACAGGGTTGGAGACCCAGTACTTC
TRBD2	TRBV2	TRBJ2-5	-	CASSKREGSQETQYF	TGTGCCAGCAGTAAGCGGGAGGGATCACAAGAGACCCAGTACTTC
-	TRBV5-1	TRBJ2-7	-	CASSLATSPGYEQYF	TGCGCCAGCAGCTTGGCTACTAGCCCGGGGTACGAGCAGTACTTC
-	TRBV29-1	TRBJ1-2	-	CSANTGNYGYTF	TGCAGCGCCAACACAGGGAACTATGGCTACACCTTC
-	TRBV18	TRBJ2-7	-	CASSGVRYEQYF	TGTGCCAGCTCAGGGGTAAGGTACGAGCAGTACTTC
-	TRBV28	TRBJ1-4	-	CASSRSTHATNEKLFF	TGTGCCAGCAGCCGATCGACGCATGCAACTAATGAAAAACTGTTTTTT
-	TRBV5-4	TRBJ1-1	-	CASSRSGVGMNTEAFF	TGTGCCAGCAGCCGGTCGGGGGTCGGCATGAACACTGAAGCTTTCTTT
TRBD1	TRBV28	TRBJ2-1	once	CASSRDRVRNEQFF	TGTGCCAGCAGCCGGGACAGGGTTCGCAATGAGCAGTTCTTC
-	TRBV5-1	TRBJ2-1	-	CASSLDVEQFF	TGCGCCAGCAGCTTGGATGTGGAGCAGTTCTTC
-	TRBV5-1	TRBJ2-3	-	CASSNGGTVMADTQYF	TGCGCCAGCAGCAACGGCGGGACTGTCATGGCAGATACGCAGTATTTT
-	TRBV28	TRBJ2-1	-	CASSLGQGNNEQFF	TGTGCCAGCAGTTTAGGGCAGGGCAACAATGAGCAGTTCTTC
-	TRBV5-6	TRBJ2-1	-	CASSLAGNEQFF	TGTGCCAGCAGCTTGGCTGGGAATGAGCAGTTCTTC
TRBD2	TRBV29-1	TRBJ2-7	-	CSAGLAGREQYF	TGCAGCGCGGGACTAGCGGGAAGGGAGCAGTACTTC
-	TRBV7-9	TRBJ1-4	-	CASSLAGGRSTNEKLFF	TGTGCCAGCAGCTTAGCCGGGGGCCGGTCAACTAATGAAAAACTGTTTTTT
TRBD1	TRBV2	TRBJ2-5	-	CASDGDRGLETQYF	TGTGCCAGCGACGGCGACAGGGGATTGGAGACCCAGTACTTC
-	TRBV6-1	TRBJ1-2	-	CASSEAPGVGEGGYTF	TGTGCCAGCAGTGAAGCTCCGGGAGTTGGGGAGGGTGGCTACACCTTC
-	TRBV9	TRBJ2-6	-	CASSPDRPGAGSGANVLTF	TGTGCCAGCAGCCCAGATCGACCGGGCGCGGGCTCTGGGGCCAACGTCCTGACTTTC